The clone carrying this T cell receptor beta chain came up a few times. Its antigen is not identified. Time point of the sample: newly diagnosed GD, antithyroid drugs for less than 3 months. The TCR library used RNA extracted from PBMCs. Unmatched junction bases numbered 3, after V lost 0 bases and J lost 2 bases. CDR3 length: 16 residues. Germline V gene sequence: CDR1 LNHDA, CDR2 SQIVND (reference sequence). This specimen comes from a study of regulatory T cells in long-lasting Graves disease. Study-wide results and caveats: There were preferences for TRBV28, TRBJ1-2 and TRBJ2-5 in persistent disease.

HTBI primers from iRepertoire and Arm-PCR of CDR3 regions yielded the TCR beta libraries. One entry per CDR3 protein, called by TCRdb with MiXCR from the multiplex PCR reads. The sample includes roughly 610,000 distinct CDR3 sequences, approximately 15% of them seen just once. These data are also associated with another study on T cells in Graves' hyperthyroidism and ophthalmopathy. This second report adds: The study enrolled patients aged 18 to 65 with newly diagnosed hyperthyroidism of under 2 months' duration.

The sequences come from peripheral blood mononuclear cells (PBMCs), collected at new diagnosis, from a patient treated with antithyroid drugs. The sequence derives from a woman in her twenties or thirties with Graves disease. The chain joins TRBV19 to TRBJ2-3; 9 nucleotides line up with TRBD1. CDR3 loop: CASSIDWDRATDTQYF. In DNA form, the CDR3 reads TGTGCCAGTAGTATAGATTGGGACAGGGCCACAGATACGCAGTATTTT.